Presented here are 26 T cell receptor beta chains from one specimen sequenced in a study of regulatory T cells in long-lasting Graves disease. Arm-PCR with iRepertoire HTBI primers amplified the CDR3 regions for these TCR beta libraries. TCRdb fed the multiplex PCR reads into MiXCR, producing one record per CDR3 protein. This sample has about 210,000 distinct CDR3 sequences, with approximately 18% found just once. Noted time point: newly diagnosed GD, antithyroid drugs for less than 3 months. From PBMCs, RNA was extracted and then used to make the TCR library. This sample also appeared in a second study, on T cells in Graves' hyperthyroidism and ophthalmopathy.

The sample was peripheral blood mononuclear cells (PBMCs), taken at new diagnosis, from a patient treated with antithyroid drugs. These receptors all come from a woman in her twenties or thirties with Graves disease.

This clonotype was observed at least ten times. The chain joins TRBV6-1 to TRBJ2-2; TRBD2 agrees at 12 bases. CDR1 and CDR2 from the germline V gene are MNHNS and SASEGT. The CDR3 consists of 16 residues. V was clipped by 6 bases and J by 4 bases; unmatched bases: 6. CDR3 sequence reads: CASSRSSGRATGELFF. For the CDR3, the DNA is TGTGCCAGCAGCCGGTCTAGCGGGAGGGCCACCGGGGAGCTGTTTTTT.

This clonotype was found many times. V usage is TRBV15 and J usage is TRBJ1-5; TRBD1 agrees at 7 bases. Germline trimming cut 0 bases from V and 7 bases from J; bases unmatched to any gene: 6. This CDR3 has 15 amino acids. Germline values: CDR1 LNHNV, CDR2 YYDKDF (reference sequence). The CDR3 sequence: CATSREQGNGQPQHF. The DNA for the CDR3 is TGTGCCACCAGCAGAGAACAGGGGAACGGCCAGCCCCAGCATTTT.

The table lists this clonotype with many counts. The chain employs TRBV20-1 and TRBJ2-3; TRBD2 matches at 10 bases. V trimming: 3 bases; J trimming: 5 bases; junction bases outside the gene matches: 5. The CDR3 extends over 14 amino acids. The germline CDR1 and CDR2 sequences are DFQATT and SNEGSKA (reference sequence). The CDR3 loop reads CSASTSGIGDTQYF. CDR3 DNA sequence: TGCAGTGCTAGTACTAGCGGGATCGGAGATACGCAGTATTTT.

The rearrangement uses TRBV7-9 and TRBJ1-2; TRBD1 matches at 9 bases. This CDR3 comprises 15 residues. CDR1 and CDR2 from the germline V gene are SEHNR and FQNEAQ (reference sequence). The ends lost 4 bases at V and 3 bases at J; junction bases unmatched: 6. CDR3 protein: CASSSGQGDDYGYTF. As DNA, the CDR3 is TGTGCCAGCAGCTCGGGACAGGGAGATGACTATGGCTACACCTTC.

This clonotype was counted many times. The chain recombines TRBV20-1 with TRBJ2-1; the D gene could be TRBD1 or TRBD2 (5 bases each). CDR3 size: 14 residues. The V gene lost 5 bases and the J gene lost 3 bases, with 14 bases spanning the gap. Looked up from germline, CDR1 is DFQATT and CDR2 is SNEGSKA (reference sequence). The CDR3 region has the DNA TGCAGTGCTGGGGACCCGACGGGCTACAATGAGCAGTTCTTC. Its translation: CSAGDPTGYNEQFF.

This clonotype was recorded many times. The chain recombines TRBV28 with TRBJ1-5, with a possible D match to TRBD1 (6 bases). Per germline, CDR1 MDHEN and CDR2 SYDVKM. The CDR3 is 13 residues long. V lost 2 bases to trimming and J lost 8 bases, with 10 bases between them. CDR3 loop: CASSLTGRKPQHF. As DNA, the CDR3 is TGTGCCAGCAGTTTAACAGGGAGGAAGCCCCAGCATTTT.

This clonotype was counted many times. The chain employs TRBV7-9 and TRBJ2-5, with no clear D. V lost 4 bases to trimming and J lost 2 bases, with 14 bases between them. Germline V gene data show CDR1 as SEHNR and CDR2 as FQNEAQ (reference sequence). The length of the CDR3 is 15 residues. The CDR3 reads CASSSPVGSQETQYF. The CDR3 DNA follows: TGTGCCAGCAGCTCCCCCGTAGGTTCACAAGAGACCCAGTACTTC.

This clonotype has a count of ten or more. The CDR3 sequence is CAWSTGGNYGYTF. CDR3 nucleotide sequence: TGTGCCTGGAGTACTGGGGGCAACTATGGCTACACCTTC. This chain uses TRBV30 with TRBJ1-2; D perhaps matches TRBD1 (6 bases). In germline, CDR1 is GTSNPN, CDR2 SVGIG (reference sequence). The CDR3 has 13 residues. The ends were cut back, 2 bases at V and 2 bases at J, with 9 bases in the middle.

About this clonotype: A far larger clone is one nucleotide away, so this likely arose from a read error. The V gene is TRBV6-1, the J gene TRBJ2-5; TRBD2 aligns across 8 bases. The V gene's germline CDR1 is MNHNS and CDR2 SASEGT. There are 18 residues in the CDR3. The CDR3, as DNA: TGCGCCAGCAGTGCGGGTTCTTCTACTAGCGGACCGCGAGAGACCCAGTACTTC. It specifies CASSAGSSTSGPRETQYF.

The chain is built from TRBV7-9 and TRBJ2-3; D is unresolved. Trimming took 1 base from V and 2 from J, leaving 10 bases between them. This CDR3 contains 15 residues. CDR1 SEHNR and CDR2 FQNEAQ come from the germline V gene (reference sequence). The CDR3 DNA reads as TGTGCCAGCAGCTTAGTCGGTAGAAACACAGATACGCAGTATTTT. Its protein product is CASSLVGRNTDTQYF.

Note on this clonotype: It differs at one base from a far larger clone, so likely a read error. V is TRBV27 and J is TRBJ2-1; 12 nucleotides agree with TRBD2. The J call may not be correct, given that the DNA end is closer to TRBJ2-5. Germline V gene sequence: CDR1 MNHEY, CDR2 SMNVEV (reference sequence). The CDR3 loop spans 15 amino acids. The CDR3 here is CASSSRTSGVKTQYF. CDR3 in DNA: TGTGCCAGCAGTTCCCGGACTAGCGGGGTAAAGACCCAGTACTTC.

This clonotype was detected many times. The V call is TRBV10-3, the J call TRBJ1-2; D not certain. The CDR3 runs 14 residues. CDR1 is ENHRY, CDR2 SYGVKD, per germline. Trimming shortened V by 3 bases and J by 3 bases, and 11 bases separated the two germline ends. CDR3 protein: CAISDGNGDYGYTF. For the CDR3, the DNA is TGTGCCATCAGTGATGGGAACGGTGACTATGGCTACACCTTC.

This clonotype was seen many times. This chain uses TRBV28 with TRBJ2-7; TRBD1 matches 10 bases. Germline V gene lookup returns CDR1 MDHEN and CDR2 SYDVKM. V was clipped by 5 bases and J by 1 base; unmatched bases: 5. This CDR3 has 15 residues. The CDR3 spells CASSRPGQGSYEQYF. CDR3 sequence (DNA): TGTGCCAGCAGTCGACCGGGACAGGGGTCCTACGAGCAGTACTTC.

This clonotype appeared many times. The chain uses TRBV19 and TRBJ2-5; 12 positions match TRBD2. V shed 5 bases, J shed 1 base, and the junction held 2 bases outside the gene matches. The CDR3 totals 15 residues. Germline V gene sequence: CDR1 LNHDA, CDR2 SQIVND (reference sequence). As DNA, the CDR3 is TGTGCCAGTAGTTCGGGACTAGCGGGCCAAGAGACCCAGTACTTC. Protein sequence: CASSSGLAGQETQYF.

This chain uses TRBV11-2 with TRBJ1-1; tentatively, D is TRBD1 (6 bases). This CDR3 contains 14 residues. Germline CDR1 reads SGHAT; CDR2 reads FQNNGV. V lost 1 base to trimming and J lost 6 bases, with 12 bases between them. CDR3: CASSLVRGLAEAFF. CDR3 DNA: TGTGCCAGCAGCTTAGTGCGGGGGCTTGCTGAAGCTTTCTTT.

This clonotype was found many times. The chain is built from TRBV28 and TRBJ2-5, with D perhaps given as TRBD1 or TRBD2 (5 bases each). The CDR3 extends over 13 amino acids. Germline-derived CDR1 and CDR2 are MDHEN and SYDVKM. V lost 6 bases to trimming and J lost 5 bases, with 13 bases between them. CDR3 region: CASSSREGETQYF. For the CDR3, the DNA is TGTGCCAGCAGCAGTAGAGAGGGGGAGACCCAGTACTTC.

There are many counts of this clonotype. The gene calls are TRBV2 and TRBJ1-1, with 7 bases that match TRBD1. The germline CDR1 and CDR2 sequences are SNHLY and FYNNEI. V trimming: 5 bases; J trimming: 4 bases; junction bases outside the gene matches: 4. CDR3 size: 13 residues. CDR3 in DNA: TGTGCCAGCAGTACAACAGGGGTCACTGAAGCTTTCTTT. This translates into CASSTTGVTEAFF.

This clonotype was recorded many times. The genes are TRBV15 and TRBJ2-2; tentative D call: TRBD2 (6 bases). V lost 0 bases, J lost 5 bases, and 10 bases lay in between. Germline CDR1 reads LNHNV; CDR2 reads YYDKDF (reference sequence). The CDR3 is 15 amino acids. The CDR3 coding sequence is TGTGCCACCAGCAGAGATTTCGCGGGGACCGGGGAGCTGTTTTTT. It codes for CATSRDFAGTGELFF.

V usage is TRBV29-1 and J usage is TRBJ2-2; possible D gene TRBD2, 6 bases. Germline V CDR1 and CDR2: SQVTM, ANQGSEA. V was trimmed by 4 bases and J by 7 bases, leaving 10 bases between them. This CDR3 has 12 amino acids. As DNA, the CDR3 is TGCAGCGTTGGTGGCGGGGTCGGGGAGCTGTTTTTT. Amino acids: CSVGGGVGELFF.

This clonotype was seen a few times. The rearrangement joins TRBV5-5 to TRBJ1-4; D is unclear. The germline V and J ends were trimmed by 7 bases and 4 bases, with 14 bases remaining between them. Germline V gene data show CDR1 as SGHKS and CDR2 as YYEKEE (reference sequence). The CDR3 is 14 residues long. CDR3: CASWTPGFNEKLFF. CDR3 in DNA: TGTGCCAGCTGGACCCCGGGCTTTAATGAAAAACTGTTTTTT.

The rearrangement uses TRBV6-4 and TRBJ2-5; 16 bases match TRBD2. Germline CDR1 MRHNA, CDR2 SNTAGT. This CDR3 is built from 18 residues. The V gene end was trimmed by 5 bases and the J gene end by 2 bases; junction bases not matched to a gene: 8. DNA for the CDR3: TGTGCCAGCAGTTACCTGGGACTAGCGGGGGGGCCTCAAGAGACCCAGTACTTC. Residues: CASSYLGLAGGPQETQYF.

The chain is built from TRBV28 and TRBJ2-3; no reliable D call. This CDR3 is 16 amino acids long. CDR1 and CDR2 from the germline V gene are MDHEN and SYDVKM. Trimming left V 4 bases short and J 1 base short, with 15 bases between. In DNA, the CDR3 is TGTGCCAGCAGTTCCCCTATAAAGCTGGGCACAGATACGCAGTATTTT. Translation: CASSSPIKLGTDTQYF.

This clonotype appeared a few times. V and J are TRBV19 and TRBJ1-1; D is uncertain. This CDR3 region has 14 residues. Trimming removed 9 bases from V and 0 bases from J, with 14 bases in between. CDR1 is LNHDA and CDR2 is SQIVND in the germline V gene (reference sequence). The CDR3 nucleotides read TGTGCCAGCGAATCTAATATTCTGAACACTGAAGCTTTCTTT. It codes for CASESNILNTEAFF.

The genes are TRBV28 and TRBJ2-3; D ambiguous. Germline CDR1 is MDHEN and CDR2 is SYDVKM. The CDR3 contains 16 residues. The germline V and J ends were trimmed by 3 bases and 2 bases, with 15 bases remaining between them. The CDR3 sequence is CASSLNIRDNTDTQYF. CDR3 in DNA: TGTGCCAGCAGTTTGAATATTAGGGATAACACAGATACGCAGTATTTT.

The rearrangement uses TRBV12-3 or TRBV12-4 and TRBJ2-1; D gene unclear. The V and J ends lost 8 bases and 7 bases respectively, with 18 bases between them. The CDR3 loop spans 14 amino acids. The CDR3 bases are TGTGCCAGCTCACTCGGGTCAGAAAGGAATGAGCAGTTCTTC. Translating gives CASSLGSERNEQFF.

The J gene is TRBJ1-2, the V gene TRBV27, with D possibly TRBD1 on 5 matching bases. The CDR3 loop spans 16 amino acids. In germline, CDR1 is MNHEY, CDR2 SMNVEV (reference sequence). Trimming took off 2 bases at V and 4 bases at J, with 17 bases between the two ends. The CDR3 spells CASSLVGAPSLYGYTF. The CDR3 DNA follows: TGTGCCAGCAGTTTAGTAGGGGCTCCCTCCCTCTATGGCTACACCTTC.